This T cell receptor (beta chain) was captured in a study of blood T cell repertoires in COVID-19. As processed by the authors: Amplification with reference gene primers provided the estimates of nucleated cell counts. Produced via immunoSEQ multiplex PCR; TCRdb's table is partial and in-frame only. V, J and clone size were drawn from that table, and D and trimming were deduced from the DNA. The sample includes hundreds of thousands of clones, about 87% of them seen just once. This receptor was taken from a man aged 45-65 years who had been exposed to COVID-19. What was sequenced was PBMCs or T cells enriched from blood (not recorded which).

CDR3 DNA sequence: TGCGCCAGCAGCGAACCACAGTTACTGAACACTGAAGCTTTCTTT. Its protein product is CASSEPQLLNTEAFF. The chain has TRBV5-1 and TRBJ1-1; no firm D call. Per germline, CDR1 SGHRS and CDR2 YFSETQ. The V and J ends lost 4 bases and 0 bases respectively, with 13 bases between them. The CDR3 is 15 amino acids.